A selection of T cell receptor beta chains follows, all from one sample in a study of T cells in Graves' hyperthyroidism and ophthalmopathy. TCRdb re-called the multiplex PCR reads with MiXCR, one entry per CDR3 protein. The data hold 500,000 to 600,000 distinct CDR3 sequences, with approximately 44% observed a single time. Sequenced material: peripheral blood or thyroid tissue (not recorded which). The receptors here all came from a woman under 30 with Graves' hyperthyroidism. The CDR3 runs from the conserved cysteine through the conserved F or W. A D gene is named only where the DNA matches it firmly. Size is omitted from some rows. Given values are once, few, many or a class for expanded clones.

J: TRBJ1-5; V: TRBV20-1; size: many; D: .; DNA: TGCAGTGCTAGACCTGGGACGGTTAGCAATCAGCCCCAGCATTTT; CDR3: CSARPGTVSNQPQHF
J: TRBJ2-5; V: TRBV20-1; size: once; D: TRBD1; DNA: TGCAGTGCCATTAACGGGGACAGTCTTGCCGAGACCCAGTACTTC; CDR3: CSAINGDSLAETQYF
J: TRBJ2-3; V: TRBV7-3; size: .; D: .; DNA: TGTGCCAGCAGCTCGGTCATGGTAGATACGCAGTATTTT; CDR3: CASSSVMVDTQYF
J: TRBJ2-5; V: TRBV12-3/TRBV12-4; size: many; D: TRBD1; DNA: TGTGCCAGCAGTCAAGGACAGGGTTTAGAGACCCAGTACTTC; CDR3: CASSQGQGLETQYF
J: TRBJ1-2; V: TRBV18; size: .; D: .; DNA: TGTGCCAGCTCACCATCGGCTAACTATGGCTACACCTTC; CDR3: CASSPSANYGYTF
J: TRBJ1-6; V: TRBV6-5; size: many; D: .; DNA: TGTGCCAGCAGTTATTGGGGGGAAAATTCACCCCTCCACTTT; CDR3: CASSYWGENSPLHF
J: TRBJ2-5; V: TRBV7-9; size: .; D: TRBD2; DNA: TGTGCCAGCAGAGCGGGAGAGGTGGAGACCCAGTACTTC; CDR3: CASRAGEVETQYF
J: TRBJ2-3; V: TRBV7-9; size: few; D: .; DNA: TGTGCCAGCAGCTTAGAGGGCGGCTACACAGATACGCAGTATTTT; CDR3: CASSLEGGYTDTQYF
J: TRBJ1-2; V: TRBV6-6; size: .; D: .; DNA: TGTGCTAGTGGTGGTAGCGGCTATGGCTACACCTTC; CDR3: CASGGSGYGYTF
J: TRBJ2-7; V: TRBV20-1; size: .; D: .; DNA: TGCAGTCACCCAGGGCAGGAGTACGAGCAGTACTTC; CDR3: CSHPGQEYEQYF
J: TRBJ2-7; V: TRBV12-5; size: many; D: TRBD1; DNA: TGTGCTAGTGGTTTGCTGTACGGGTCAGGACAGGGGGCCTACGAGCAGTACTTC; CDR3: CASGLLYGSGQGAYEQYF